Listed here are 15 T cell receptor beta chains from one sample, sequenced in a study of identical twins. TCRdb called the 5' RACE reads again in MiXCR, with one record for every CDR3 protein. Of about 720,000 distinct CDR3 sequences listed, approximately 9% were seen once; the top ten hold around 0.98%. This sample also appeared in a second study, on yellow fever vaccine responses in identical twins.

The sample consisted of PBMCs. The source of these receptors is a woman between 18 and 29 years old in good health.

The chain joins TRBV14 to TRBJ2-5; TRBD1 might be the D (5 bases). The CDR3 is 14 amino acids. V lost 8 bases and J lost 2, with 15 bases in between. In germline, CDR1 is SGHDN, CDR2 FVKESK. For the CDR3, the DNA is TGTGCCAGCCCAACGAAGGGGTGGCAAGAGACCCAGTACTTC. Its translation: CASPTKGWQETQYF.

This clonotype was seen more than once but under ten times. V gene TRBV12-3 or TRBV12-4 combines with J gene TRBJ1-2; D is unclear. This CDR3 has 13 amino acids. V was clipped by 4 bases and J by 8 bases, with 14 bases between them. The CDR3 spells CASSYGYSQGYTF. The CDR3 DNA follows: TGTGCCAGCAGTTACGGGTACAGTCAGGGCTACACCTTC.

This clonotype was seen ten or more times. Written as DNA, the CDR3 is TGTGCCAGCAGTTGGTCCCGCCCAGGGTATCGGAGCTACGAGCAGTACTTC. Translated, it gives CASSWSRPGYRSYEQYF. The V and J genes are TRBV12-3 or TRBV12-4 and TRBJ2-7; D perhaps matches TRBD1 (5 bases). V was clipped by 4 bases and J by 3 bases, with 22 bases between them. The CDR3 is 17 amino acids.

This clonotype was seen at least ten times. J is TRBJ1-5 and V is TRBV29-1; D gene unclear. Trimming removed 5 bases from V and 7 bases from J, with 15 bases in between. The CDR3 length is 13 residues. Germline V gene sequence: CDR1 SQVTM, CDR2 ANQGSEA. In DNA, the CDR3 is TGCAGCGTTCGGGAGGGTAGGCAGCAGCCCCAGCATTTT. Its protein product is CSVREGRQQPQHF.

This clonotype has just a few counts. The chain joins TRBV15 to TRBJ2-1; D ambiguous. From germline, CDR1 is LNHNV and CDR2 YYDKDF (reference sequence). The CDR3 runs to 14 residues. Trimming left V 0 bases short and J 5 bases short, with 8 bases between. The CDR3 DNA is TGTGCCACCAGCAGAGAATTGGCCGACAATGAGCAGTTCTTC. As protein: CATSRELADNEQFF.

The V call is TRBV27, the J call TRBJ2-7, with TRBD2 matching over 12 bases. The CDR3 length is 16 residues. CDR1 and CDR2 (germline): MNHEY, SMNVEV (reference sequence). V shed 5 bases, J shed 2 bases, and the junction held 7 bases outside the gene matches. The CDR3 is CASSPIGLAGTYEQYF. CDR3 sequence (DNA): TGTGCCAGCAGTCCTATCGGACTAGCGGGAACCTACGAGCAGTACTTC.

This clonotype has a count of ten or more. The rearrangement links TRBV11-2 to TRBJ2-7; D is possibly TRBD2 (6 bases). V was shortened by 5 bases and J by 3 bases, with 20 bases between the two germline ends. Germline V gene lookup returns CDR1 SGHAT and CDR2 FQNNGV. CDR3 length: 16 amino acids. In DNA form, the CDR3 reads TGTGCCAGCAGCCGGGGGACCGCCGCGTTATTCTACGAGCAGTACTTC. It yields the protein CASSRGTAALFYEQYF.

This clonotype has more than one count but fewer than ten. The rearrangement uses TRBV24-1 and TRBJ2-1, with D perhaps given as TRBD1 or TRBD2 (5 bases each). Germline V CDR1 and CDR2: KGHDR, SFDVKD. Trimming removed 5 bases at V and 7 bases at J, with 17 bases between. The CDR3 consists of 15 residues. The DNA of the CDR3 is TGTGCCACCAGTGGGGCAGGGAGTAATCCGAATGAGCAGTTCTTC. This codes for CATSGAGSNPNEQFF.

This clonotype was observed a handful of times. The chain couples TRBV9 to TRBJ2-7; D is unresolved. The V gene's germline CDR1 is SGDLS and CDR2 YYNGEE. The CDR3 is 13 residues long. Between the trimmed V and J ends, which lost 0 bases and 6 bases, there was a span of 10 bases. This chain's CDR3 is CASSVDWSSEQYF. The DNA of the CDR3 is TGTGCCAGCAGCGTAGATTGGAGTAGCGAGCAGTACTTC.

The chain joins TRBV29-1 to TRBJ1-1, with D maybe TRBD1 (6 bases). The CDR3 is 12 amino acids. The germline gives CDR1 SQVTM, CDR2 ANQGSEA. Trimming left V 5 bases short and J 5 bases short, with 12 bases between. CDR3 residues: CSVPGARTEAFF. The CDR3 nucleotides are TGCAGCGTTCCAGGGGCTCGGACTGAAGCTTTCTTT.

CDR3 amino acids: CASSQVPGGAFF. Here the CDR3 DNA reads TGTGCCAGCAGCCAAGTACCAGGGGGAGCTTTCTTT. This sequence joins TRBV3-1 and TRBJ1-1, with TRBD1 identical over 7 bases. Looked up from germline, CDR1 is LGHDT and CDR2 is YNNKEL (reference sequence). With V trimmed by 1 base and J by 10 bases, 3 bases remained unmatched. CDR3 length: 12 amino acids. Full variable domain (rest looked up from reference TRBV3-1 and TRBJ1-1): DTAVSQTPKYLVTQMGNDKSIKCEQNLGHDTMYWYKQDSKKFLKIMFSYNNKELIINETVPNRFSPKSPDKAHLNLHINSLELGDSAVYFCASSQVPGGAFFGQGTRLTVV.

This clonotype was seen at least ten times. The rearrangement joins TRBV4-1 to TRBJ2-3; 7 nucleotides align to TRBD2. Germline assignment: CDR1 MGHRA and CDR2 YSYEKL. V lost 0 bases to trimming and J lost 5 bases; unmatched junction nucleotides: 11. The CDR3 has 17 amino acids. The CDR3 here is CASSQDPGLDVVDTQYF. CDR3 nucleotides: TGCGCCAGCAGCCAAGACCCCGGACTAGACGTCGTAGATACGCAGTATTTT.

This chain uses TRBV16 with TRBJ1-4, with 10 bases lining up with TRBD1. Germline V CDR1 and CDR2: KGHSY, FQNENV. The CDR3 has 18 residues. V dropped 3 bases and J dropped 3; count of bases not matched to a gene: 10. The CDR3 DNA is TGTGCCAGCAGCCACCTCCCGGGACAGGGGACGCCTAATGAAAAACTGTTTTTT. It specifies CASSHLPGQGTPNEKLFF.

This clonotype was recorded many times. This rearrangement joins TRBV5-6 to TRBJ2-1; no firm D call. Germline V gives CDR1 SGHDT, CDR2 YYEEEE. There are 17 residues in the CDR3. V lost 0 bases and J 0 bases, leaving 13 bases between the germline ends. This chain's CDR3 is CASSLDRYPSSYNEQFF. The DNA for the CDR3 is TGTGCCAGCAGCTTGGATCGCTACCCGAGCTCCTACAATGAGCAGTTCTTC. The whole variable domain, filled in from reference TRBV5-6 and TRBJ2-1, reads DAGVTQSPTHLIKTRGQQVTLRCSPKSGHDTVSWYQQALGQGPQFIFQYYEEEERQRGNFPDRFSGHQFPNYSSELNVNALLLGDSALYLCASSLDRYPSSYNEQFFGPGTRLTVL.

Only a few counts were recorded for this clonotype. The rearrangement links TRBV11-2 to TRBJ2-5; 9 bases line up with TRBD2. Germline values: CDR1 SGHAT, CDR2 FQNNGV. The CDR3 contains 16 residues. The V gene end was trimmed by 4 bases and the J gene end by 1 base; junction bases not matched to a gene: 7. CDR3 loop: CASSSTLAGFQETQYF. The CDR3, as DNA: TGTGCCAGCAGCTCGACGCTAGCGGGGTTCCAAGAGACCCAGTACTTC.